What follows is one TCR beta chain and its context. Its antigen is as yet unknown. This table comes from immunoSEQ multiplex PCR, and its TCRdb copy is limited to in-frame clones, with some not included. The table records fewer than 90,000 clones, under 95% of them present only once. V gave up 2 bases and J gave up 6 bases, with 13 bases separating them. This CDR3 has 15 amino acids. Per germline, CDR1 LNHDA and CDR2 SQIVND (reference sequence). The data belong to a study of PD-1 blockade in classical Hodgkin lymphoma. The patients all showed relapse after autologous stem cell transplantation, while their brentuximab vedotin exposure varied. Study-wide results and limits: Factors driving the repertoire differences, possibly disease activity or prior therapy, remain undefined. Complete responders had baseline diversity similar to newly diagnosed patients. Baseline TCR diversity was reportedly lower in newly diagnosed patients than healthy donors. CD4+ TCR diversity climbed significantly by C4D1, unlike CD8+ TCR diversity.

The clonotype originates from a human donor with classical Hodgkin lymphoma. Specimen: peripheral blood mononuclear cells (PBMCs), collected at baseline. The chain is built from TRBV19 and TRBJ1-4; no clear D. The CDR3, as DNA: TGTGCCAGTAGTATAACCGCTGTCAGACATGAAAAACTGTTTTTT. It is translated as CASSITAVRHEKLFF.